This T cell receptor (beta chain) comes out of a study of a mutant IDH1 vaccine in newly diagnosed glioma. Study as a whole: Radiotherapy, temozolomide, or both had been given previously, and both were given to most.

Turning to this clone: Its antigen is as yet unknown.

Clones were sequenced by immunoSEQ multiplex PCR, and TCRdb holds only the in-frame ones, with some missing. Among roughly 57,000 clones listed, over 75% were seen once. Time point meaning: week 11, during vaccination. It was 300 ug of mutant IDH1 20-mer peptide that made up each vaccine dose, given with topical imiquimod. The donors had new WHO grade 3 or 4 astrocytomas; these were IDH1-mutant and ATRX-lost. The V end was cut by 0 bases, the J end by 6 bases, with 17 bases between. CDR1 is LNHNV and CDR2 is YYDKDF in the germline V gene (reference sequence). The CDR3 consists of 17 residues. Study conclusions and caveats: Changes in the top peripheral T cell clonotypes seemingly had no bearing on pseudoprogression.

V is TRBV15 and J is TRBJ2-2; D not resolved. Here the sequenced sample was PBMCs, taken from a glioma patient whose treatment included an IDH1 peptide vaccine. The sequence derives from a middle-aged man with glioma. CDR3 region: CATSRDIRALVAGELFF. The CDR3 DNA is TGTGCCACCAGCAGAGATATTAGGGCCCTGGTCGCCGGGGAGCTGTTTTTT.